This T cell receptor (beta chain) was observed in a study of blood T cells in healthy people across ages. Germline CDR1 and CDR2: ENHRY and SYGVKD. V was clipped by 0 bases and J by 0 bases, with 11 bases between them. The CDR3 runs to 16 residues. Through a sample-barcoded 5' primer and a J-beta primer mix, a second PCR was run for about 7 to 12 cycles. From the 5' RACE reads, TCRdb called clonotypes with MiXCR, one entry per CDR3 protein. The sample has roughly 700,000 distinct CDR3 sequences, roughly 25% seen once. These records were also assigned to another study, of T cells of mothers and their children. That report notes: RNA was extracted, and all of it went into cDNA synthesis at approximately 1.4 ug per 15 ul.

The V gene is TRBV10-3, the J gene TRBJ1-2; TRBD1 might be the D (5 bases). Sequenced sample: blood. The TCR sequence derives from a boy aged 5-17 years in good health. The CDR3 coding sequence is TGTGCCATCAGTGAGTCATGGGGGAAAGCTAACTATGGCTACACCTTC. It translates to CAISESWGKANYGYTF.